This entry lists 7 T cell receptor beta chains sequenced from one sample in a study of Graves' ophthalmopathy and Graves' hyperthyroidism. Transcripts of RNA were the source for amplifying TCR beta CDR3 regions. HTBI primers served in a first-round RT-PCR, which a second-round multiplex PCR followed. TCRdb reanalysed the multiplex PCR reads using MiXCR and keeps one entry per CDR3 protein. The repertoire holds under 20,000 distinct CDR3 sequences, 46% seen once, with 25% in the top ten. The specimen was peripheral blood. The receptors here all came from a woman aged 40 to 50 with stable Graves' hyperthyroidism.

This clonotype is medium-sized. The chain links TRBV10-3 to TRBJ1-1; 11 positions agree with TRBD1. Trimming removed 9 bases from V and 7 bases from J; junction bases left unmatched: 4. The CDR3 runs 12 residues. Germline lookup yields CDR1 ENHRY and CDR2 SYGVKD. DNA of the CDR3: TGTGCCATAAGGACAGGGGGCAGTGAAGCTTTCTTT. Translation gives CAIRTGGSEAFF.

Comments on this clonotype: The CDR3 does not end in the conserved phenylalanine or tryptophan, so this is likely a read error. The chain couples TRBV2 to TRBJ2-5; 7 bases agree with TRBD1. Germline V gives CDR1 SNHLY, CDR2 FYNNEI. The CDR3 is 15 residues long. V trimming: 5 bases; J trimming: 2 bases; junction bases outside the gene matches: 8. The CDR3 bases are TGTGCCAGCAGTCGGACCCTGGGACAGCAAGAGACCCAGTACCTC. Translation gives CASSRTLGQQETQYL.

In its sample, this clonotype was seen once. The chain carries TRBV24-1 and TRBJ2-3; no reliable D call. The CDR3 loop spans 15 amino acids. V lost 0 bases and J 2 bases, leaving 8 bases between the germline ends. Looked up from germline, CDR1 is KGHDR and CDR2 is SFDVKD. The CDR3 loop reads CATSDLPDSTDTQYF. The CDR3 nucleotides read TGTGCCACCAGTGATTTGCCAGACTCCACAGATACGCAGTATTTT.

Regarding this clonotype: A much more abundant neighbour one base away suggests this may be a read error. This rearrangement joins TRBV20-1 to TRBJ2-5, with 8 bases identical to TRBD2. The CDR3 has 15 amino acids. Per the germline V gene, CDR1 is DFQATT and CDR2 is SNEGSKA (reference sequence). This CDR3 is CSAMPGGGLRETQDF. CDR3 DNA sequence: TGCAGTGCTATGCCCGGCGGGGGGCTTCGGGAGACCCAGGACTTC.

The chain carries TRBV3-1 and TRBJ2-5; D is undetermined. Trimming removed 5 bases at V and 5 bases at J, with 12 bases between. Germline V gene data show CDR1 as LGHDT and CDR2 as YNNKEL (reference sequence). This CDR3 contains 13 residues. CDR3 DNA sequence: TGTGCCAGCAGCTCAGGTGAAGCGGAGACCCAGTACTTC. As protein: CASSSGEAETQYF.

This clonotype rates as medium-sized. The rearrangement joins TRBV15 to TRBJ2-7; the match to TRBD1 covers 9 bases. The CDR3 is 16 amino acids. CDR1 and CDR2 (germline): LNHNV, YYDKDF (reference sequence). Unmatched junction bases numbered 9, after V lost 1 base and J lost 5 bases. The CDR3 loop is CATSRGGGTGSDEQYF. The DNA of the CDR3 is TGTGCCACCAGCAGAGGGGGGGGGACAGGGTCGGACGAGCAGTACTTC.

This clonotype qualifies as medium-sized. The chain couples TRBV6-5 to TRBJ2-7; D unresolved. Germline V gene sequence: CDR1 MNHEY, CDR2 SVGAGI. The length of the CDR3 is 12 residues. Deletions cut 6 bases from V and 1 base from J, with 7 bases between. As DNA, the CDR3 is TGTGCCAGCAGGGGTTCGTCCTACGAGCAGTACTTC. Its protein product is CASRGSSYEQYF.